The entry below gives a single T cell receptor (beta chain) sequence along with its context. Its specificity is unknown. This record comes from a study of beta chain features in type 1 diabetes. TCRB transcripts that were expressed got sequenced, as all of the isolated RNA had been reverse transcribed. The method was immunoSEQ multiplex PCR; TCRdb's version includes in-frame clones alone and lacks a portion of them. This table has hundreds of thousands of clones, around 9.7% appearing once. This CDR3 is built from 13 residues. Per the germline V gene, CDR1 is SQVTM and CDR2 is ANQGSEA. The V gene end was trimmed by 4 bases and the J gene end by 5 bases; junction bases not matched to a gene: 4. Whole-study results and caveats: Researchers report that Type 1 diabetes patients had moderately but significantly shorter TCRB CDR3s across all four CD4+ subsets.

Sequencing was carried out using central memory CD4+ T cells from blood. This clonotype was obtained from a man aged 25-45 years with type 1 diabetes. The V and J genes are TRBV29-1 and TRBJ2-3, with 9 nucleotides matching TRBD2. This CDR3 is CSVARGGIDTQYF. Written as DNA, the CDR3 is TGCAGCGTTGCGCGGGGGGGGATAGATACGCAGTATTTT.